The rows below give T cell receptor beta chains drawn from one sample of a study of patients and donors after allogeneic stem cell transplantation. Via MiXCR, TCRdb re-called the RT-PCR reads, giving one row per CDR3 protein. Here the sample spans roughly 180,000 distinct CDR3 sequences, less than 45% being singletons. Material: blood, either unsorted or a sorted T cell fraction (not recorded which). These receptors were obtained from a human donor who was either an allogeneic HSCT recipient or a stem cell or donor lymphocyte infusion donor (not recorded which). It is not recorded whose cells these are; they may come from a transplant donor. The CDR3 runs from the conserved cysteine through the conserved F or W. The D gene is left open where the match is weak.

d_call: .
v_call: TRBV25-1
j_call: TRBJ1-3
cdr3_aa: CASSPQGSGNTIYF

d_call: .
v_call: TRBV6-2/TRBV6-3
j_call: TRBJ2-5
cdr3_aa: CASSYPNRAETQYF

d_call: .
v_call: TRBV6-5
j_call: TRBJ2-7
cdr3_aa: CASSYLVRGRVHEQYF

d_call: TRBD2
v_call: TRBV15
j_call: TRBJ2-1
cdr3_aa: CATSRGLAGGHYNEQFF

d_call: TRBD2
v_call: TRBV12-3/TRBV12-4
j_call: TRBJ2-1
cdr3_aa: CASSSPLAGGGNEQFF

d_call: .
v_call: TRBV7-2
j_call: TRBJ2-2
cdr3_aa: CASSARLGTGELFF

d_call: TRBD2
v_call: TRBV29-1
j_call: TRBJ2-3
cdr3_aa: CSVDQAGGLGTQYF

d_call: .
v_call: TRBV3-1
j_call: TRBJ2-2
cdr3_aa: CASSQEDSGINTGELFF

d_call: TRBD2
v_call: TRBV12-3/TRBV12-4
j_call: TRBJ2-5
cdr3_aa: CASSLPTPGLAGETQYF

d_call: .
v_call: TRBV14
j_call: TRBJ1-4
cdr3_aa: CASSPQFGWGEKLFF

d_call: .
v_call: TRBV12-3/TRBV12-4
j_call: TRBJ1-5
cdr3_aa: CASTLRGANQPQHF

d_call: .
v_call: TRBV12-3/TRBV12-4
j_call: TRBJ2-1
cdr3_aa: CASSFAGVNEQFF

d_call: TRBD1
v_call: TRBV28
j_call: TRBJ2-2
cdr3_aa: CASSPMDRANGELFF

d_call: TRBD1
v_call: TRBV7-2
j_call: TRBJ1-2
cdr3_aa: CASSLTPLKTGDYGYTF

d_call: .
v_call: TRBV27
j_call: TRBJ1-5
cdr3_aa: CASSLSRSPSNQPQHF

d_call: .
v_call: TRBV4-2
j_call: TRBJ1-5
cdr3_aa: CASSQDPFTRYSNQPQHF

d_call: TRBD2
v_call: TRBV12-3/TRBV12-4
j_call: TRBJ2-7
cdr3_aa: CASSFTSGSDEQYF

d_call: .
v_call: TRBV12-3/TRBV12-4
j_call: TRBJ2-3
cdr3_aa: CASSLLLGGQSTDTQYF

d_call: TRBD1
v_call: TRBV7-8
j_call: TRBJ1-3
cdr3_aa: CASSYLSGQGAGNTIYF

d_call: TRBD1
v_call: TRBV12-3/TRBV12-4
j_call: TRBJ2-3
cdr3_aa: CASSLGATGSSTDTQYF

d_call: .
v_call: TRBV7-8
j_call: TRBJ1-1
cdr3_aa: CASSLTLPGLGGLTEAFF

d_call: .
v_call: TRBV5-1
j_call: TRBJ1-2
cdr3_aa: CASSSDMLDGYTF

d_call: TRBD1
v_call: TRBV6-6
j_call: TRBJ1-2
cdr3_aa: CASSFRDRASGYTF

d_call: .
v_call: TRBV4-3
j_call: TRBJ1-1
cdr3_aa: CASSQLGTEAFF

d_call: .
v_call: TRBV12-3/TRBV12-4
j_call: TRBJ2-5
cdr3_aa: CASSLSGVETQYF

d_call: TRBD2
v_call: TRBV30
j_call: TRBJ2-1
cdr3_aa: CAWSDWGGSYNEQFF

d_call: .
v_call: TRBV12-3/TRBV12-4
j_call: TRBJ1-6
cdr3_aa: CASSLFRSSYNSPLHF

d_call: .
v_call: TRBV27
j_call: TRBJ1-2
cdr3_aa: CASSLLGMNYGYTF

d_call: .
v_call: TRBV5-1
j_call: TRBJ2-5
cdr3_aa: CASSYQETQYF